This T cell receptor (beta chain) is drawn from a study of CD8 T cells in ankylosing spondylitis. Study outcomes and limitations: Eight highly homologous variants made up a TCR beta motif, and this motif appeared characteristic of ankylosing spondylitis blood. Some of these motif variants have turned up before, in reports on reactive arthritis synovial fluid and blood. The authors reported significant enrichment of disease-linked clones in matched ankylosing spondylitis synovial fluid.

It was by quantitative 5'-RACE with molecular barcodes that TCR beta libraries were made. TCRdb reanalysed the 5' RACE reads using MiXCR and keeps one entry per CDR3 protein. The sample records roughly 90,000 distinct CDR3 sequences, about 9% being singletons. This clonotype was recorded a few times. What it binds is not known. What was sequenced was blood, either unsorted or a sorted T cell fraction (not recorded which). This TCR was recovered from a male donor with ankylosing spondylitis.

CDR3: CASSATDYEQYF. The CDR3 bases are TGTGCCAGCAGCGCGACAGACTACGAGCAGTACTTC. This chain joins TRBV9 and TRBJ2-7; D is perhaps TRBD1 (5 bases). There are 12 residues in the CDR3. The ends were cut back, 3 bases at V and 3 bases at J, with 7 bases in the middle. Per germline, CDR1 SGDLS and CDR2 YYNGEE.